The next 27 T cell receptor beta chains were all read from a single sample in a study of shared clonotypes between healthy human individuals. Sequencing used immunoSEQ multiplex PCR; TCRdb keeps in-frame clones, though not all of them. In the table there are approximately 1,000,000 clones, approximately 80% of which are singletons. Sequencing used memory CD4+ T cells from PBMCs. Stated subset: CD45RA-negative fraction. Every receptor here comes from a man aged 18-30 years in good health. Some clones in this sample may be carry-over from other donors' samples.

The V and J genes are TRBV5-1 and TRBJ2-3, with D hard to call. This CDR3 comprises 14 residues. Germline V gene lookup returns CDR1 SGHRS and CDR2 YFSETQ. V lost 0 bases to trimming and J lost 6 bases, with 11 bases between them. This chain's CDR3 is CASSLDGAQDTQYF. DNA for the CDR3: TGCGCCAGCAGCTTGGATGGAGCGCAGGATACGCAGTATTTT.

The chain couples TRBV6-6 to TRBJ2-1, with D uncertain. The germline V gene has CDR1 MNHNY and CDR2 SVGAGI (reference sequence). The V and J ends lost 6 bases and 5 bases respectively, with 5 bases between them. The CDR3 consists of 11 residues. The CDR3 here is CASRTNNEQFF. The CDR3 DNA follows: TGTGCCAGCAGAACCAACAATGAGCAGTTCTTC.

The CDR3 DNA follows: TGTGCCCCCGGGACCGAGGGAGTTACCGGGGAGCTGTTTTTT. It specifies CAPGTEGVTGELFF. The chain combines TRBV6-5 with TRBJ2-2; the D call may be TRBD1 or TRBD2 (5 bases each). Trimming pared 11 bases from V and 5 bases from J, leaving 18 bases between. CDR3 length: 14 residues. Germline V gene data show CDR1 as MNHEY and CDR2 as SVGAGI.

This rearrangement joins TRBV28 to TRBJ2-2; 8 bases fit TRBD2. Unmatched junction bases numbered 27, after V lost 6 bases and J lost 6 bases. The germline CDR1 and CDR2 sequences are MDHEN and SYDVKM. The CDR3 totals 21 residues. As DNA, the CDR3 is TGTGCCAGCAGCGACTTTTTCGACAATATGGGAGGACTAGCTGAGGCCGGGGAGCTGTTTTTT. It codes for CASSDFFDNMGGLAEAGELFF. Complete variable domain (other parts from reference TRBV28 and TRBJ2-2): DVKVTQSSRYLVKRTGEKVFLECVQDMDHENMFWYRQDPGLGLRLIYFSYDVKMKEKGDIPEGYSVSREKKERFSLILESASTNQTSMYLCASSDFFDNMGGLAEAGELFFGEGSRLTVL.

The chain employs TRBV5-1 and TRBJ2-3; unclear D gene. The V end was cut by 0 bases, the J end by 5 bases, with 10 bases between. Germline V gene data show CDR1 as SGHRS and CDR2 as YFSETQ. The CDR3 loop spans 14 amino acids. The CDR3 is CASSLGPRGDTQYF. The CDR3 region has the DNA TGCGCCAGCAGCTTGGGGCCTAGAGGAGATACGCAGTATTTT.

This clone is a singleton in its sample. CDR3 DNA: TGTGCCAGCTCCCGACAGGCTGCTAGCACAGATACGCAGTATTTT. Translating it yields CASSRQAASTDTQYF. The genes are TRBV18 and TRBJ2-3, with a weak D call TRBD1 (6 bases). The CDR3 is made up of 15 amino acids. Germline assignment: CDR1 KGHSH and CDR2 LQKENI. Between the trimmed V and J ends, which lost 6 bases and 0 bases, there was a span of 13 bases.

V usage is TRBV7-9 and J usage is TRBJ2-3; D unresolved. The CDR3 is 16 amino acids. With 2 bases removed from V and 0 bases from J, the gap between germline ends came to 12 bases. Germline V gene data show CDR1 as SEHNR and CDR2 as FQNEAQ (reference sequence). CDR3 sequence: CASSLLQPSSTDTQYF. CDR3 DNA: TGTGCCAGCAGCTTACTCCAGCCGAGTAGCACAGATACGCAGTATTTT.

The chain combines TRBV29-1 with TRBJ2-3, with a tentative D call TRBD1 (5 bases). CDR3 length: 14 residues. V dropped 7 bases and J dropped 5 bases, with 19 bases sitting between them. Germline V CDR1 and CDR2: SQVTM, ANQGSEA. CDR3 region: CSADPEGAGDTQYF. In DNA, the CDR3 is TGCAGCGCCGACCCTGAAGGGGCAGGAGATACGCAGTATTTT.

V and J are TRBV5-6 and TRBJ1-5; perhaps TRBD1 as D (5 bases). This CDR3 has 14 residues. Between the trimmed V and J ends, which lost 2 bases and 5 bases, there was a span of 11 bases. Germline lookup yields CDR1 SGHDT and CDR2 YYEEEE. The CDR3 DNA reads as TGTGCCAGCAGCTTAAAGGGGATCCATCAGCCCCAGCATTTT. Translation gives CASSLKGIHQPQHF.

V usage is TRBV9 and J usage is TRBJ1-3; 7 nucleotides agree with TRBD1. This CDR3 has 16 residues. Germline V gives CDR1 SGDLS, CDR2 YYNGEE. The ends lost 4 bases at V and 3 bases at J; junction bases unmatched: 10. The CDR3 DNA is TGTGCCAGCAGCCGTCAAACAGGGGAAAGTGGAAACACCATATATTTT. It specifies CASSRQTGESGNTIYF.

This clone showed up just a few times. This rearrangement joins TRBV2 to TRBJ2-7; TRBD2 agrees at 7 bases. The CDR3 sequence is 15 residues long. The ends lost 5 bases at V and 0 bases at J; junction bases unmatched: 7. Germline values: CDR1 SNHLY, CDR2 FYNNEI. CDR3 in amino acids: CASSQAGVSSYEQYF. The CDR3 DNA reads as TGTGCCAGCAGTCAGGCGGGGGTTAGCTCCTACGAGCAGTACTTC.

The V gene is TRBV6-5, the J gene TRBJ2-4, with D perhaps TRBD2 (6 bases). The CDR3 extends over 15 amino acids. V lost 0 bases and J lost 6, with 12 bases in between. Germline V gives CDR1 MNHEY, CDR2 SVGAGI. The CDR3 is CASSYSPGSRNIQYF. The CDR3 nucleotides are TGTGCCAGCAGTTACTCGCCCGGGAGTCGAAACATTCAGTACTTC.

The rearrangement joins TRBV5-4 to TRBJ2-1; D possibly corresponds to TRBD2 (5 bases). The CDR3 loop spans 15 amino acids. Germline CDR1 SGHNT, CDR2 YYREEE (reference sequence). Trimming removed 1 base at V and 6 bases at J, with 14 bases between. CDR3 DNA: TGTGCCAGCAGCTTGTCTCGGGGTCCGGCCAATGAGCAGTTCTTC. This gives the protein CASSLSRGPANEQFF.

The V gene is TRBV18, the J gene TRBJ2-1; the D gene is possibly TRBD2 (6 bases). With 4 bases removed from V and 8 bases from J, the gap between germline ends came to 18 bases. Germline V CDR1 and CDR2: KGHSH, LQKENI. The CDR3 length is 15 residues. The CDR3 coding sequence is TGTGCCAGCTCACTTCGACTAGTACGCCGGGATGAGCAGTTCTTC. This codes for CASSLRLVRRDEQFF.

The gene calls are TRBV4-1 and TRBJ2-3; 7 bases align to TRBD2. This CDR3 spans 14 amino acids. V lost 4 bases, J lost 6 bases, and 7 bases stayed unmatched. Germline loops: CDR1 MGHRA, CDR2 YSYEKL. The CDR3 loop is CASSPGPGGDTQYF. DNA of the CDR3: TGCGCCAGCAGCCCGGGCCCCGGGGGGGATACGCAGTATTTT.

The rearrangement joins TRBV19 to TRBJ2-5; D call uncertain. CDR1 is LNHDA, CDR2 SQIVND, per germline (reference sequence). V shed 2 bases and J shed 5 bases, with 12 bases lying between them. The length of the CDR3 is 14 residues. This CDR3 is CASSISRIGETQYF. Written as DNA, the CDR3 is TGTGCCAGTAGTATAAGTAGGATCGGGGAGACCCAGTACTTC.

This clone has a count of ten or more. The chain couples TRBV29-1 to TRBJ2-5, with 8 positions matching TRBD2. In germline, CDR1 is SQVTM, CDR2 ANQGSEA. The CDR3 has 16 residues. Trimming took 2 bases from V and 5 from J; bases not matched to a gene: 13. CDR3 in DNA: TGCAGCGTTGAACGATTGGGACTAGAGGGGGGGGAGACCCAGTACTTC. As protein: CSVERLGLEGGETQYF.

About this clone itself: A junction boundary mismatches the germline segment, possibly from a read error. This chain uses TRBV6-6 with TRBJ2-5, with D perhaps TRBD1 (6 bases). There are 14 residues in the CDR3. CDR1 is MNHNY, CDR2 SVGAGI, per germline (reference sequence). CDR3 amino acids: CAGRGPPHRETQYF. DNA for the CDR3: TGTGCCGGCAGGGGCCCGCCCCACAGGGAGACCCAGTACTTC.

The CDR3 reads CATQKLGTEAFF. In DNA, the CDR3 is TGTGCCACTCAAAAGTTGGGCACTGAAGCTTTCTTT. The chain has TRBV28 and TRBJ1-1; no firm D call. The V end was cut by 10 bases, the J end by 4 bases, with 13 bases between. The CDR3 spans 12 residues. CDR1 is MDHEN and CDR2 is SYDVKM in the germline V gene.

Only one count was recorded for this clone. Other nucleotide sequences from this sample produce the same CDR3. This chain joins TRBV5-1 and TRBJ2-7; 11 nucleotides align to TRBD1. Trimming removed 4 bases from V and 3 bases from J; junction bases left unmatched: 6. This CDR3 comprises 15 residues. The germline gives CDR1 SGHRS, CDR2 YFSETQ. The CDR3: CASSPGTGGFYEQYF. The CDR3 region has the DNA TGCGCCAGCAGCCCCGGGACAGGGGGGTTCTACGAGCAGTACTTC. The full variable domain, in which reference TRBV5-1 and TRBJ2-7 provide the parts outside the CDR3, is KAGVTQTPRYLIKTRGQQVTLSCSPISGHRSVSWYQQTPGQGLQFLFEYFSETQRNKGNFPGRFSGRQFSNSRSEMNVSTLELGDSALYLCASSPGTGGFYEQYFGPGTRLTVT.

There are a few counts of this clone. The chain joins TRBV30 to TRBJ1-5, with 9 bases aligning to TRBD1. V was pared by 3 bases and J by 6 bases, with 9 bases of the junction left unmatched. This CDR3 is built from 15 residues. In germline, CDR1 is GTSNPN, CDR2 SVGIG (reference sequence). The CDR3: CAWSLRDRAGQPQHF. In DNA, the CDR3 is TGTGCCTGGAGCCTCCGGGACAGGGCGGGTCAGCCCCAGCATTTT.

The V call is TRBV5-1, the J call TRBJ1-2; no clear D gene. Germline assignment: CDR1 SGHRS and CDR2 YFSETQ. V was clipped by 4 bases and J by 3 bases, with 10 bases between them. The CDR3 has 13 amino acids. CDR3 sequence reads: CASSLSSYYGYTF. DNA of the CDR3: TGCGCCAGCAGCCTATCTTCTTACTATGGCTACACCTTC.

This clone has a handful of counts. This chain connects TRBV5-5 to TRBJ1-3; D uncertain. The CDR3 is made up of 15 amino acids. Germline V gives CDR1 SGHKS, CDR2 YYEKEE (reference sequence). Trimming cost V 4 bases and J 0 bases, with 11 bases left between them. The CDR3 loop is CASSRDPYSGNTIYF. For the CDR3, the DNA is TGTGCCAGCAGCCGAGACCCCTACTCTGGAAACACCATATATTTT.

The chain is built from TRBV28 and TRBJ2-7; D may correspond to TRBD1 or TRBD2 (5 bases each). From germline, CDR1 is MDHEN and CDR2 SYDVKM. Deletions cut 3 bases from V and 0 bases from J, with 12 bases between. The CDR3 length is 15 residues. CDR3 sequence reads: CASSFPRDHSYEQYF. The CDR3 DNA reads TGTGCCAGCAGTTTCCCTCGGGACCACTCCTACGAGCAGTACTTC.

J is TRBJ2-2 and V is TRBV28; perhaps TRBD1 as D (6 bases). This CDR3 contains 12 residues. V gave up 6 bases and J gave up 7 bases, with 9 bases separating them. Germline lookup yields CDR1 MDHEN and CDR2 SYDVKM. The CDR3 sequence is CASSSDSGELFF. The CDR3 DNA reads TGTGCCAGCAGCTCGGACAGCGGGGAGCTGTTTTTT.

V is TRBV7-8 and J is TRBJ2-3; the match to TRBD1 covers 7 bases. CDR1 and CDR2 from the germline V gene are SGHVS and FQNEAQ. The trim removed 5 bases at V and 5 bases at J, leaving 4 bases unmatched. The CDR3 runs 13 residues. The CDR3 protein is CASSRTGVDTQYF. The CDR3, as DNA: TGTGCCAGCAGCCGTACAGGGGTAGATACGCAGTATTTT. The variable domain in full, with the rest retrieved from reference TRBV7-8 and TRBJ2-3, is GAGVSQSPRYKVAKRGQDVALRCDPISGHVSLFWYQQALGQGPEFLTYFQNEAQLDKSGLPSDRFFAERPEGSVSTLKIQRTQQEDSAVYLCASSRTGVDTQYFGPGTRLTVL.

The V gene is TRBV5-6, the J gene TRBJ1-2; 8 nucleotides agree with TRBD1. The CDR3 runs to 13 residues. Losses at the gene ends were 0 bases for V and 8 bases for J; bases not matched to a gene: 3. Germline V gene data show CDR1 as SGHDT and CDR2 as YYEEEE. In DNA, the CDR3 is TGTGCCAGCAGCTTGGTAACAGGGGGAGGCTACACCTTC. Amino acids: CASSLVTGGGYTF.